The T cell receptor beta chain described here comes from a study of identical twins. All of the donors were Caucasians in good health. Note on this clonotype: Antigen specificity is unknown.

In TCRdb, the 5' RACE reads were re-called with MiXCR into one record per CDR3 protein. The table includes under 450,000 distinct CDR3 sequences, roughly 18% detected once. Study results and caveats: Cord blood's abundant beta clonotypes had fewer insertions, unlike memory repertoires. Invariant MAIT and iNKT cells could partly confound zero-insertion analyses. Those out-of-frame alpha sequences shared by twins showed an excess of low generation probability.

This clonotype originated in a man in his fifties in good health. The sequenced sample consisted of naive T cells sorted from blood.

Here the CDR3 reads CSVPRSTNTEAFF. The CDR3 DNA reads as TGCAGCGTCCCCCGGAGTACGAACACTGAAGCTTTCTTT. This rearrangement joins TRBV29-1 to TRBJ1-1; D is unclear. The germline gives CDR1 SQVTM, CDR2 ANQGSEA. The CDR3 has 13 residues. V was pared by 6 bases and J by 1 base, with 12 bases between. The full variable domain, with the rest looked up from reference TRBV29-1 and TRBJ1-1, is SAVISQKPSRDICQRGTSLTIQCQVDSQVTMMFWYRQQPGQSLTLIATANQGSEATYESGFVIDKFPISRPNLTFSTLTVSNMSPEDSSIYLCSVPRSTNTEAFFGQGTRLTVV.